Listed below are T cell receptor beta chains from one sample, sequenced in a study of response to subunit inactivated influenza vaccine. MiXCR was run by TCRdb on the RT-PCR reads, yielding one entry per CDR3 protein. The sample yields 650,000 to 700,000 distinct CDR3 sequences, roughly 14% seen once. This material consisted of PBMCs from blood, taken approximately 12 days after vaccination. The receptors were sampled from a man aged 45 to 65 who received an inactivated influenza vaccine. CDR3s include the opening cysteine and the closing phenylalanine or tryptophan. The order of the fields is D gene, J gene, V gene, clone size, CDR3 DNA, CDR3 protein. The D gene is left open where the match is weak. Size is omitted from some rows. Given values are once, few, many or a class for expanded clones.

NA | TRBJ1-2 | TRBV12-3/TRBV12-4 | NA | TGTGCCAGCATCCCAGGAGGGTTAGGGAACTATGGCTACACCTTC | CASIPGGLGNYGYTF
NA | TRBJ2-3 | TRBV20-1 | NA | TGCAGTGCTCGGACGGAGCAATACACAGATACGCAGTATTTT | CSARTEQYTDTQYF
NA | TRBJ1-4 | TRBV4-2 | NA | TGTGCCAGCAGCCAAGACGGGGACAACAATGAAAAACTGTTTTTT | CASSQDGDNNEKLFF
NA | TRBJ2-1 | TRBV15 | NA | TGTGCCACCAGCAGTCTTGAATTGGGGCAGCAGTTCTTC | CATSSLELGQQFF
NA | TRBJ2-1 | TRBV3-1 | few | TGTGCCAGCAGCCTGGGACCTTGGGGGTACAATGAGCAGTTCTTC | CASSLGPWGYNEQFF
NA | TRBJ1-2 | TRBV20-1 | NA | TGCAGTGCTAGAGTCCCCCTGGAAGGCTACACCTTC | CSARVPLEGYTF
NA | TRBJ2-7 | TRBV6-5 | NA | TGTGCCAGCAGTTACTCGTTCAGGGAATCCTACGAGCAGTACTTC | CASSYSFRESYEQYF
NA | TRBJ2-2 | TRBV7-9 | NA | TGTGCCAGCAGCTGGTGGGCCGCTCGTACCGGGGAGCTGTTTTTT | CASSWWAARTGELFF
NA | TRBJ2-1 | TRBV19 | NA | TGTGCCAGTAGTATAAGCTCTTCAGCTTTCTACAATGAGCAGTTCTTC | CASSISSSAFYNEQFF
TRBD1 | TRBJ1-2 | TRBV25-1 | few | TGTGCCAGCAGGGGACAGGGTGGTGGCTACACCTTC | CASRGQGGGYTF
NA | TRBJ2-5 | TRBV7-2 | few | TGTGCCAGCAGCTTAGAGGGGGGAATGGCCCAGTACTTC | CASSLEGGMAQYF
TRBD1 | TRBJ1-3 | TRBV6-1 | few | TGTGCCAGCAGTGGGACAGGGTCTCCGGGAAACACCATATATTTT | CASSGTGSPGNTIYF
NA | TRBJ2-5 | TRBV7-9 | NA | TGTGCCAGCAGCTTCGGCAGGACCGACGAGACCCAGTACTTC | CASSFGRTDETQYF
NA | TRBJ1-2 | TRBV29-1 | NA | TGCAGCGTTGCCGACAACAGTCCCGGGATACACACCTTC | CSVADNSPGIHTF
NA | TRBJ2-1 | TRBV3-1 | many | TGTGCCAGCATTATGGGGGGGGCCTCAGGAGAGCAGTTCTTC | CASIMGGASGEQFF
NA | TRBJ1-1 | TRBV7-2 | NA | TGTGCCAGCAGCTCCGGTTTACCCGCCAAAGCTTTCTTT | CASSSGLPAKAFF
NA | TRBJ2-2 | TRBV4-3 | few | TGCGCCAGCAGCCAAGTCCTCTTGAAGGCAGGGGAGGCCGGGGAGCTGTTTTTT | CASSQVLLKAGEAGELFF
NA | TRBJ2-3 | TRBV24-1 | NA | TGTGCCACCAGTGTACAGGGAACAGATACGCAGTATTTT | CATSVQGTDTQYF
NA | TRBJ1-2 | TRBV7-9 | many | TGTGCCAGCAGCTTAGCGTTGGCAGTCGCAATACCGGCTGGCTACACCTTC | CASSLALAVAIPAGYTF
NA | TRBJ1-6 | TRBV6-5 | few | TGTGCCAGCAGTTACTCGAGAAGGGCCTTCTATTCACCCCTCCACTTT | CASSYSRRAFYSPLHF
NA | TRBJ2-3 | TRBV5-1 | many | TGCGCCAGCAGCTTGGCCGGGTCAAATTCGCGGCAAGATACGCAGTATTTT | CASSLAGSNSRQDTQYF
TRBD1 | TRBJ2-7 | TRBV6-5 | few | TGTGCCAGCAGTTACGACAGGGTTAGCGTCGAGCAGTACTTC | CASSYDRVSVEQYF
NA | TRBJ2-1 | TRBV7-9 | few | TGTGCCAGCAGCTGGGTGGGGGCGCCGGGCAATGAGCAGTTCTTC | CASSWVGAPGNEQFF
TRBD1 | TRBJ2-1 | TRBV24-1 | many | TGTGCCGGTCTAGGGGACAGGGGATTTAATGAGCAGTTCTTC | CAGLGDRGFNEQFF
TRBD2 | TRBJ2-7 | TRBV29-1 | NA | TGCAGCGCATGGACTAGCGGGAGGGCCCAGAACGAGCAGTACTTC | CSAWTSGRAQNEQYF
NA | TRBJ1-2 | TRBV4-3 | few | TGCGCCAGCAGCCAAGAAAGGGTCTGGGATTATGGCTACACCTTC | CASSQERVWDYGYTF
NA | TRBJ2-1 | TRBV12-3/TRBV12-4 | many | TGTGCCAGCAGTTTAGCACTCCCGGGACATTACAATGAGCAGTTCTTC | CASSLALPGHYNEQFF
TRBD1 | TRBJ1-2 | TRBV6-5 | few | TGTGCCAGCAGTTCCCCGGACAGGGCGAACTATGGCTACACCTTC | CASSSPDRANYGYTF
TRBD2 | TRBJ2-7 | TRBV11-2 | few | TGTGCCAGCAGCCCCCGGACTAGCGGGAGCGCCGGCTCCTACGAGCAGTACTTC | CASSPRTSGSAGSYEQYF
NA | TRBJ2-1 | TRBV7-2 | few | TGTGCCAGCAGTTATGGACAATACTACAATGAGCAGTTCTTC | CASSYGQYYNEQFF
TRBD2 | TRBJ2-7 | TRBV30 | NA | TGTGCCTGGAGTATCGGACTAGCGGGAGGAAATGAGCAGTACTTC | CAWSIGLAGGNEQYF
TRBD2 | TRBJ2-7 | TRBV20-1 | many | TGCAGTGGACTGCTGGGGCTAGCGGGAACGGCCGAGCAGTACTTC | CSGLLGLAGTAEQYF
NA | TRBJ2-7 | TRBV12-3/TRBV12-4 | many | TGTGCCAGCAGTAGACAGGCGGGCTACGAGCAGTACTTC | CASSRQAGYEQYF
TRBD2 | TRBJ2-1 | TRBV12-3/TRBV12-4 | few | TGTGCCAGCAGACTCTCGGGCGGGAGGAAGCATGAGCAGTTCTTC | CASRLSGGRKHEQFF
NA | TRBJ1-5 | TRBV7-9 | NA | TGTGCCAGCAGCTTCTCCGGCGCAGGACCCAATCAGCCCCAGCATTTT | CASSFSGAGPNQPQHF
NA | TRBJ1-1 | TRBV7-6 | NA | TGTGCCAGCAGACGAGACCAGGGGAACACTGAAGCTTTCTTT | CASRRDQGNTEAFF
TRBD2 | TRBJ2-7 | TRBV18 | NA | TGTGCCAGCTCAAGAGAGCGGGGGTCCTACGAGCAGTACTTC | CASSRERGSYEQYF
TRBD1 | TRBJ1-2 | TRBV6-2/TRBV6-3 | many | TGTGCCAGCAGTGGAGGGACAGTCTATGGCTACACCTTC | CASSGGTVYGYTF
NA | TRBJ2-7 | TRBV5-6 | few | TGTGCCAGCAGCTTGAAAGGGGGACTGGGCGTAGAGGAGCAGTACTTC | CASSLKGGLGVEEQYF
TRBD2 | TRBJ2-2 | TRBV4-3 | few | TGCGCCAGCAGCCAAGATTTACTAGCGGGAGGGCCCGGGGAGCTGTTTTTT | CASSQDLLAGGPGELFF
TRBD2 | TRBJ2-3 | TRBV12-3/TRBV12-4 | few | TGTGCCACCCGGACTAGCGGGGGCCTGATGGGACCGCAGTATTTT | CATRTSGGLMGPQYF
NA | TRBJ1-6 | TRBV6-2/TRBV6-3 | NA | TGTGCCAGCAGTTACACGCAGGGAAATAATTCACCCCTCCACTTT | CASSYTQGNNSPLHF
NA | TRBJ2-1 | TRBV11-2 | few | TGTGCCAGCAGCTTAGTCGGAGGAATCCGAGGGAGAAAATACAATGAGCAGTTCTTC | CASSLVGGIRGRKYNEQFF
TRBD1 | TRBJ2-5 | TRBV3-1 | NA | TGTGCCAGCAGCCAGTCTTCTTCTGACAGGGAGCCCCAGTACTTC | CASSQSSSDREPQYF
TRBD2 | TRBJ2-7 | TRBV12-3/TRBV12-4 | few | TGTGCCAGCAGTTTCGGGGTCGGGGGGACCTACGAGCAGTACTTC | CASSFGVGGTYEQYF
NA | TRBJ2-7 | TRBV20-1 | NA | TGCAGTGCTAGGGGGATTGAAGCCTACGAGCAGTACTTC | CSARGIEAYEQYF
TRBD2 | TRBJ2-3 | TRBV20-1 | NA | TGCAGTGCTAGAGGGGCAGCGGGGGTACCAGATACGCAGTATTTT | CSARGAAGVPDTQYF
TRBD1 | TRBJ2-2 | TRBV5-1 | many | TGCGCCAGCAGCTTCATGACAGGGGGCAACGGGGAGCTGTTTTTT | CASSFMTGGNGELFF
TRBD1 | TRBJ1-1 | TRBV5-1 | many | TGCGCCAGCAGCTTGGAGGAGGGGGCGACGGCTTTCTTT | CASSLEEGATAFF